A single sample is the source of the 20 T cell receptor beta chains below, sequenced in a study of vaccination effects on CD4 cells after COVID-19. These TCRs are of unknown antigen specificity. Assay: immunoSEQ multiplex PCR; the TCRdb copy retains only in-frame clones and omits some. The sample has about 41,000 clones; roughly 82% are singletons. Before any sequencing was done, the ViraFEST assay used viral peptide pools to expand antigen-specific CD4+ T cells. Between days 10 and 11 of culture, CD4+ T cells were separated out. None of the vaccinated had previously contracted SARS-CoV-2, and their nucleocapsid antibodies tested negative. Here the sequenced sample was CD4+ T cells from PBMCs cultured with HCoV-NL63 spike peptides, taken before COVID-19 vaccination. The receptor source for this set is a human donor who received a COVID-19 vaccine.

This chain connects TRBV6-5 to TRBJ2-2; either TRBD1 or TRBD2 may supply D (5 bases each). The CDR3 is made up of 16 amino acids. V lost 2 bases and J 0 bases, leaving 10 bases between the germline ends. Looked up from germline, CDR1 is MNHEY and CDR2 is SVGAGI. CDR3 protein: CASSYRDVANTGELFF. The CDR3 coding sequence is TGTGCCAGCAGTTACCGGGACGTCGCGAACACCGGGGAGCTGTTTTTT.

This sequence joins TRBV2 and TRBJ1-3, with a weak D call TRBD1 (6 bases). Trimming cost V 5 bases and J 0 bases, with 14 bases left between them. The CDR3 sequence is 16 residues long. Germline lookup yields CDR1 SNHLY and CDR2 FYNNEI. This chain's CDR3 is CASSKGGSGSGNTIYF. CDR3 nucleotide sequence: TGTGCCAGCAGTAAGGGGGGCTCCGGCTCTGGAAACACCATATATTTT.

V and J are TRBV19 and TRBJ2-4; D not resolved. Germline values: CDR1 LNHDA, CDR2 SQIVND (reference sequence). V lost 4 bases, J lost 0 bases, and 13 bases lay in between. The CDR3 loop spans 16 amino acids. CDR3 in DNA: TGTGCCAGTAGTACTTCTGGACGATTAGCCAAAAACATTCAGTACTTC. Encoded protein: CASSTSGRLAKNIQYF.

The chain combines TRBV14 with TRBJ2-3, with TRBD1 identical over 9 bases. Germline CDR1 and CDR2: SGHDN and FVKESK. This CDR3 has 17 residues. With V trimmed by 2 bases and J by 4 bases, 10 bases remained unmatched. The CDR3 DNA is TGTGCCAGCAGCCAAACTGCCGGGACAGGGTTTGCAGATACGCAGTATTTT. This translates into CASSQTAGTGFADTQYF.

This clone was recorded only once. In DNA, the CDR3 is TGTGCCAGCTCACCAGGGGCCAGTTCACTCGAGCAGTACGTC. Protein sequence: CASSPGASSLEQYV. V usage is TRBV18 and J usage is TRBJ2-7; tentatively, D is TRBD1 (5 bases). CDR1 and CDR2 from the germline V gene are KGHSH and LQKENI. Trimming took 2 bases from V and 6 from J, leaving 14 bases between them. The length of the CDR3 is 14 residues.

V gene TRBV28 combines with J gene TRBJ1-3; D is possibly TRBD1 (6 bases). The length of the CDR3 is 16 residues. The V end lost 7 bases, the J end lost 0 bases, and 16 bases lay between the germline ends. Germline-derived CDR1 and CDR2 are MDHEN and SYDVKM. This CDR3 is CASTGADSSSGNTIYF. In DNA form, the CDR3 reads TGTGCCAGCACGGGGGCCGACTCGAGCTCTGGAAACACCATATATTTT.

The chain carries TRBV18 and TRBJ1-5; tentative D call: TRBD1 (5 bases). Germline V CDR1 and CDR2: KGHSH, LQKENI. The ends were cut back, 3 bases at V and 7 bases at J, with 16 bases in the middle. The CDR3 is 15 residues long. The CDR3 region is CASSPGGGQEQPQHF. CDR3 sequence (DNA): TGTGCCAGCTCACCCGGTGGGGGTCAGGAACAGCCCCAGCATTTT. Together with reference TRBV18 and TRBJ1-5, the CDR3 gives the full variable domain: NAGVMQNPRHLVRRRGQEARLRCSPMKGHSHVYWYRQLPEEGLKFMVYLQKENIIDESGMPKERFSAEFPKEGPSILRIQQVVRGDSAAYFCASSPGGGQEQPQHFGDGTRLSIL.

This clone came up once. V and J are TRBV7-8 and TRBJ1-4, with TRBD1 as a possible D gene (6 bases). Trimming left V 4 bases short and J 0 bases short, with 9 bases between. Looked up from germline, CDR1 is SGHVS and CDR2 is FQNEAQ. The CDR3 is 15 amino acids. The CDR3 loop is CASSSYRATNEKLFF. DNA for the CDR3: TGTGCCAGCAGCTCCTACAGGGCAACTAATGAAAAACTGTTTTTT.

The DNA for the CDR3 is TGTGCCAGTAGTGTCTCGGGGGGGGTTAACACCGGGGAGCTGTTTTTT. It specifies CASSVSGGVNTGELFF. This sequence joins TRBV19 and TRBJ2-2; TRBD2 aligns across 8 bases. The germline V gene has CDR1 LNHDA and CDR2 SQIVND (reference sequence). The CDR3 is made up of 16 amino acids. The V segment lost 5 bases and the J segment 2 bases; nucleotides outside the gene matches: 7.

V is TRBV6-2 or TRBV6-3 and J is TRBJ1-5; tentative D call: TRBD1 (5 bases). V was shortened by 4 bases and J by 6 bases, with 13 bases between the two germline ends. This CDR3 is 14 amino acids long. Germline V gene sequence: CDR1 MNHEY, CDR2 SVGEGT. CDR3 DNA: TGTGCCAGCAGTTTTCAGGGATGGGGTCAGCCCCAGCATTTT. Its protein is CASSFQGWGQPQHF.

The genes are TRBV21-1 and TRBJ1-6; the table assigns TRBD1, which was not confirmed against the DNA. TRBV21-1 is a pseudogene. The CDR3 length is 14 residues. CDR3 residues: CASRLDRVNSPLHF. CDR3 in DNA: TGTGCCAGCAGATTGGACAGGGTCAATTCACCCCTCCACTTT.

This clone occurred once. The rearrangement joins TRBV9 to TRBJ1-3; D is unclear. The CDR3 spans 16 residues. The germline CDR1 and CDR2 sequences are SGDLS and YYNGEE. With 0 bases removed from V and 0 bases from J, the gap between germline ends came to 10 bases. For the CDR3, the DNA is TGTGCCAGCAGCGTAGAGGGCGGAAGCTCTGGAAACACCATATATTTT. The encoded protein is CASSVEGGSSGNTIYF.

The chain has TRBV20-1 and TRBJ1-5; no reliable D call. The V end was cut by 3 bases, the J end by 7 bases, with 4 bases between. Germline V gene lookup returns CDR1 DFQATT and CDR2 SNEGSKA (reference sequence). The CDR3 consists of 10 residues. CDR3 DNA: TGCAGTGCTAGGGGACAGCCCCAGCATTTT. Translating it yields CSARGQPQHF.

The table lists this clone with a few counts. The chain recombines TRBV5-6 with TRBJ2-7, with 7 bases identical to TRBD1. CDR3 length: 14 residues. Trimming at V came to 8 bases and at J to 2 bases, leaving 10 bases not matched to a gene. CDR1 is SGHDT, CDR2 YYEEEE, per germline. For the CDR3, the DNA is TGTGCCAGTGGCGAGACAGGGATAACCTACGAGCAGTACGTC. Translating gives CASGETGITYEQYV.

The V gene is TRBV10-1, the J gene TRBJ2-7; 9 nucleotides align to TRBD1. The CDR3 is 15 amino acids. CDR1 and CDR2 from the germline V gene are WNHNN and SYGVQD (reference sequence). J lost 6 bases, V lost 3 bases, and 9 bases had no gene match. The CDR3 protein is CASSERQGDAGEQYV. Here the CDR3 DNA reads TGCGCCAGCAGTGAAAGACAGGGGGACGCGGGCGAGCAGTACGTC.

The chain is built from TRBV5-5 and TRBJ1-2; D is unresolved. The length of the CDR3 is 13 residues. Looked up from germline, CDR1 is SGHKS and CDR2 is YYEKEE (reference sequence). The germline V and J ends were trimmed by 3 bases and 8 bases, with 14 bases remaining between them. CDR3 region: CASSSASGGGYTF. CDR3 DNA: TGTGCCAGCAGCTCCGCCTCGGGAGGCGGCTACACCTTC.

CDR3 residues: CASNLLAGVQETQYF. Here the CDR3 DNA reads TGTGCCAGCAACCTACTAGCGGGAGTTCAAGAGACCCAGTACTTC. V gene TRBV6-5 combines with J gene TRBJ2-5; TRBD2 aligns across 11 bases. Germline V gene data show CDR1 as MNHEY and CDR2 as SVGAGI. The CDR3 has 15 amino acids. V trimming: 7 bases; J trimming: 2 bases; junction bases outside the gene matches: 6.

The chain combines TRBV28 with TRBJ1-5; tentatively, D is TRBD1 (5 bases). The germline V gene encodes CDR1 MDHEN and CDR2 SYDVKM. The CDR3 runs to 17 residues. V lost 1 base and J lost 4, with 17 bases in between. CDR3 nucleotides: TGTGCCAGCAGTTTATTAGTCGTGGGGGATCGAAATCAGCCCCAGCATTTT. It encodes CASSLLVVGDRNQPQHF.

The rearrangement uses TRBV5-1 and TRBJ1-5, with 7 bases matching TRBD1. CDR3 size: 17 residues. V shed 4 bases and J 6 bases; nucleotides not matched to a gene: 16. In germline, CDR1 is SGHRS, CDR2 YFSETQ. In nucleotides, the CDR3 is TGCGCCAGCAGCCCACTGGGTGGGGGAGGGGGCGGTCAGCCCCAGCATTTT. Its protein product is CASSPLGGGGGGQPQHF.

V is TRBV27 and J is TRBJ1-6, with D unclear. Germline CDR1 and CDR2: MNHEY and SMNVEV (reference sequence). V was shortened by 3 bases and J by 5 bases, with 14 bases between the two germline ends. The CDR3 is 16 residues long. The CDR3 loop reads CASSFRRSSDNSPLHF. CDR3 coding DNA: TGTGCCAGCAGTTTTAGGCGCAGCTCGGATAATTCACCCCTCCACTTT.